The entry below describes one T cell receptor (beta chain). This specimen belongs to a study of blood T cell repertoires in COVID-19. Study summary: Donors in the United States, Italy and Spain gave samples during acute or convalescent COVID-19. T cells, B-cell-depleted T cells, or PBMCs provided the cDNA or gDNA that served as material.

The V gene's germline CDR1 is SGHNT and CDR2 YYREEE (reference sequence). The CDR3 totals 13 residues. The germline V and J ends were trimmed by 5 bases and 4 bases, with 12 bases remaining between them. The repertoire was sequenced with immunoSEQ multiplex PCR; TCRdb's copy has only in-frame clones and lacks some. The top ten clones hold 5.5% to 8% of a sample with some 180,000 clones, around 80% of them seen once. The sequenced sample was peripheral blood. The V gene is TRBV5-4, the J gene TRBJ2-5; a weak D match, TRBD2 (5 bases). The TCR originated in a woman aged 40 to 55 with COVID-19, enrolled during active disease. The CDR3 loop is CASRPRAVETQYF. As DNA, the CDR3 is TGTGCCAGCAGGCCGAGGGCGGTAGAGACCCAGTACTTC.